This T cell receptor beta chain was identified in a study of cytomegalovirus exposure and HLA in healthy donors. About this clone itself: Its specificity is not known.

The study ran its PCR with 60 Vbeta and 13 Jbeta primers. Sequencing used immunoSEQ multiplex PCR; TCRdb keeps in-frame clones, though not all of them. The sample lists about 180,000 clones; roughly 80% were seen once. This CDR3 comprises 13 residues. Germline loops: CDR1 GTSNPN, CDR2 SVGIG (reference sequence). The V end was cut by 3 bases, the J end by 7 bases, with 12 bases between. Notes on the study in general: In the analysis, some V segments, TRBV6-2 and TRBV6-3 included, were excluded as indistinguishable.

This chain joins TRBV30 and TRBJ2-2; D may be TRBD1 (6 bases). The TCR comes from a male donor in good health and CMV-seronegative. The sample was PBMCs. The CDR3 nucleotides are TGTGCCTGGAGGCCTACAGGGTTCGGGGAGCTGTTTTTT. The encoded protein is CAWRPTGFGELFF. Supplemented by reference TRBV30 and TRBJ2-2, the full variable domain reads SQTIHQWPATLVQPVGSPLSLECTVEGTSNPNLYWYRQAAGRGLQLLFYSVGIGQISSEVPQNLSASRPQDRQFILSSKKLLLSDSGFYLCAWRPTGFGELFFGEGSRLTVL.